The 29 T cell receptor beta chains below come from one sample, sequenced in a study of blood T cell repertoires in COVID-19 (dated by TCRdb to the early 2020s). Library preparation was by the immunoSEQ multiplex PCR assay. Not all clones reach the TCRdb copy of this immuneACCESS table, which keeps in-frame sequences only. Checked studies attribute under half of the gap to unresolved V genes and leave the rest unexplained. The sample table contains 62,000 or so clones; only one count was recorded for roughly 76% of them. Approximately 5.1% of the sample lies in the top ten. The sample consisted of peripheral blood. The receptors here all came from a human donor in a cohort sampled during active COVID-19.

The chain couples TRBV11-2 to TRBJ2-7; 7 bases fit TRBD2. The trim removed 1 base at V and 3 bases at J, leaving 6 bases unmatched. The CDR3 contains 15 residues. The germline CDR1 and CDR2 sequences are SGHAT and FQNNGV. In nucleotides, the CDR3 is TGTGCCAGCAGCTTAGCAGGGAGGGGTGGCTACGAGCAGTACTTC. It encodes CASSLAGRGGYEQYF.

V gene TRBV9 combines with J gene TRBJ2-7; 12 bases are a match to TRBD2. CDR1 and CDR2 (germline): SGDLS, YYNGEE. V dropped 0 bases and J dropped 6; count of bases not matched to a gene: 1. This CDR3 comprises 14 residues. The CDR3 spells CASSVETSGGEQYF. CDR3 in DNA: TGTGCCAGCAGCGTAGAGACTAGCGGGGGCGAGCAGTACTTC.

This chain uses TRBV6-4 with TRBJ2-3; TRBD1 agrees at 11 bases. The V segment lost 5 bases and the J segment 3 bases; nucleotides outside the gene matches: 4. This CDR3 is built from 15 residues. In germline, CDR1 is MRHNA, CDR2 SNTAGT. CDR3 in amino acids: CASSLDRGLTDTQYF. The CDR3 DNA sequence: TGTGCCAGCAGTTTGGACAGGGGGCTGACAGATACGCAGTATTTT.

This clone was detected only once. The chain uses TRBV19 and TRBJ2-7; TRBD1 matches at 7 bases. Germline assignment: CDR1 LNHDA and CDR2 SQIVND (reference sequence). V trimming: 4 bases; J trimming: 0 bases; junction bases outside the gene matches: 3. The CDR3 consists of 14 residues. CDR3 DNA: TGTGCCAGTAGTACGCGACAGGGCTCCTACGAGCAGTACTTC. It encodes CASSTRQGSYEQYF. The full variable domain, with the rest looked up from reference TRBV19 and TRBJ2-7, is DGGITQSPKYLFRKEGQNVTLSCEQNLNHDAMYWYRQDPGQGLRLIYYSQIVNDFQKGDIAEGYSVSREKKESFPLTVTSAQKNPTAFYLCASSTRQGSYEQYFGPGTRLTVT.

The chain employs TRBV3-1 (or the pseudogene TRBV3-2) and TRBJ1-1; D remains ambiguous. The CDR3 contains 13 residues. The V and J ends lost 4 bases and 3 bases respectively, with 9 bases between them. Per the germline V gene, CDR1 is LGHDT and CDR2 is YNNKEL (reference sequence). Here the CDR3 reads CASSRAEYTEAFF. CDR3 DNA sequence: TGTGCCAGCAGCCGAGCGGAGTACACTGAAGCTTTCTTT.

The genes are TRBV5-4 and TRBJ2-1, with TRBD2 matching 8 bases. With V trimmed by 4 bases and J by 8 bases, 11 bases remained unmatched. The length of the CDR3 is 15 residues. From germline, CDR1 is SGHNT and CDR2 YYREEE (reference sequence). This CDR3 is CASSQGGLAGDEQFF. The CDR3 DNA reads TGTGCCAGCAGCCAGGGTGGCCTAGCGGGTGATGAGCAGTTCTTC.

V usage is TRBV19 and J usage is TRBJ1-1, with D perhaps matching TRBD1 (6 bases). In germline, CDR1 is LNHDA, CDR2 SQIVND (reference sequence). Trimming stripped 3 bases from V and 0 bases from J, with 11 bases between. The CDR3 loop spans 15 amino acids. In nucleotides, the CDR3 is TGTGCCAGTAGTATCTCTGGGACAATGAACACTGAAGCTTTCTTT. Amino acids: CASSISGTMNTEAFF.

This clone was recorded a few times. The rearrangement uses TRBV5-4 and TRBJ1-5; D call uncertain. The CDR3 length is 12 residues. Looked up from germline, CDR1 is SGHNT and CDR2 is YYREEE (reference sequence). V was trimmed by 3 bases and J by 3 bases, leaving 4 bases between them. The CDR3: CASSSPNQPQHF. The DNA for the CDR3 is TGTGCCAGCAGCTCTCCCAATCAGCCCCAGCATTTT.

The V call is TRBV27, the J call TRBJ1-6; the D gene is possibly TRBD1 (5 bases). V lost 11 bases to trimming and J lost 5 bases, with 16 bases between them. Per the germline V gene, CDR1 is MNHEY and CDR2 is SMNVEV (reference sequence). The CDR3 is 14 residues long. The CDR3 protein is CAAGRAANNSPLHF. In DNA form, the CDR3 reads TGTGCCGCCGGCAGGGCAGCGAATAATTCACCCCTCCACTTT.

This clone was found many times. The chain is built from TRBV9 and TRBJ2-7, with TRBD1 matching 8 bases. Germline CDR1 SGDLS, CDR2 YYNGEE. The CDR3 contains 13 residues. J gave up 6 bases and V 3 bases, and 5 bases lay outside the gene matches. CDR3: CASSETGVGEQYF. Written as DNA, the CDR3 is TGTGCCAGCAGCGAGACAGGGGTCGGCGAGCAGTACTTC. Filled out from reference TRBV9 and TRBJ2-7, the complete variable domain reads DSGVTQTPKHLITATGQRVTLRCSPRSGDLSVYWYQQSLDQGLQFLIQYYNGEERAKGNILERFSAQQFPDLHSELNLSSLELGDSALYFCASSETGVGEQYFGPGTRLTVT.

The chain employs TRBV28 and TRBJ1-5; D not resolved. Per germline, CDR1 MDHEN and CDR2 SYDVKM. The CDR3 is 15 residues long. Trimming took 5 bases from V and 2 from J, leaving 13 bases between them. The CDR3 sequence: CASSVPPLGNQPQHF. The CDR3 DNA is TGTGCCAGCAGTGTCCCCCCTCTCGGCAATCAGCCCCAGCATTTT.

The rearrangement uses TRBV20-1 and TRBJ2-5, with 8 bases identical to TRBD2. This CDR3 contains 16 residues. The ends lost 3 bases at V and 1 base at J; junction bases unmatched: 10. The germline gives CDR1 DFQATT, CDR2 SNEGSKA (reference sequence). The CDR3 loop is CSASSAGGNRQETQYF. The CDR3 nucleotides are TGCAGTGCTAGTTCTGCGGGGGGAAACCGCCAAGAGACCCAGTACTTC.

V gene TRBV30 combines with J gene TRBJ2-1; 8 bases map to TRBD2. The ends lost 5 bases at V and 9 bases at J; junction bases unmatched: 12. The germline CDR1 and CDR2 sequences are GTSNPN and SVGIG (reference sequence). The CDR3 runs 14 residues. The CDR3 DNA follows: TGTGCCTGGGATCCGGGACTAGTAGTCGGTGAGCAGTTCTTC. Translated, it gives CAWDPGLVVGEQFF. Variable domain in full (rest from reference TRBV30 and TRBJ2-1): SQTIHQWPATLVQPVGSPLSLECTVEGTSNPNLYWYRQAAGRGLQLLFYSVGIGQISSEVPQNLSASRPQDRQFILSSKKLLLSDSGFYLCAWDPGLVVGEQFFGPGTRLTVL.

J is TRBJ1-5 and V is TRBV7-9; D call uncertain. Germline V gives CDR1 SEHNR, CDR2 FQNEAQ (reference sequence). V was cut by 2 bases and J by 7 bases, with 9 bases left in between. The CDR3 has 13 amino acids. The CDR3 spells CASSLSGFQPQHF. The CDR3 DNA follows: TGTGCCAGCAGCTTATCAGGTTTCCAGCCCCAGCATTTT.

V gene TRBV4-2 combines with J gene TRBJ2-1, with a possible D match to TRBD1 (5 bases). This CDR3 is 13 amino acids long. Germline CDR1 and CDR2: LGHNA and YNFKEQ. The V and J ends lost 2 bases and 10 bases respectively, with 12 bases between them. The CDR3 bases are TGTGCCAGCAGCCAATCAGGGTTTCGGGAGCAGTTCTTC. It translates to CASSQSGFREQFF.

The CDR3 nucleotides are TGTGCCAGCAGTCAGGACAGGGGGTCCTACGAGCAGTACTTC. Translated: CASSQDRGSYEQYF. The V and J genes are TRBV7-2 and TRBJ2-7; 10 bases align to TRBD1. The CDR3 consists of 14 residues. Germline V gives CDR1 SGHTA, CDR2 FQGNSA. With 6 bases clipped from V and 1 base from J, the junction kept 3 bases outside the gene matches.

V and J are TRBV11-3 and TRBJ2-1; a possible D gene is TRBD2 (6 bases). Trimming left V 5 bases short and J 7 bases short, with 18 bases between. The CDR3 runs to 15 residues. Germline values: CDR1 SGHNT, CDR2 YENEEA. CDR3 loop: CASSQGQGGGNEQFF. The CDR3 region has the DNA TGTGCCAGCAGCCAAGGTCAGGGAGGCGGGAATGAGCAGTTCTTC.

The chain couples TRBV6-2 or TRBV6-3 to TRBJ2-7; D possibly corresponds to TRBD1 (6 bases). The CDR3 covers 14 residues. Germline V lookup: CDR1 MNHEY, CDR2 SVGEGT. Trimming removed 4 bases at V and 0 bases at J, with 10 bases between. CDR3 loop: CASSFRTDSYEQYF. In DNA, the CDR3 is TGTGCCAGCAGTTTCAGGACAGACTCCTACGAGCAGTACTTC.

The V gene is TRBV6-2 or TRBV6-3, the J gene TRBJ2-3, with 12 bases fitting TRBD2. CDR1 and CDR2 (germline): MNHEY, SVGEGT. The CDR3 runs to 18 residues. V dropped 2 bases and J dropped 8; count of bases not matched to a gene: 14. This CDR3 is CASSYSPGLAGIGGTQYF. As DNA, the CDR3 is TGTGCCAGCAGTTACAGTCCCGGACTAGCGGGGATAGGCGGTACGCAGTATTTT.

This clone has only one observation. The chain links TRBV7-8 to TRBJ1-5, with 9 bases fitting TRBD1. The V gene's germline CDR1 is SGHVS and CDR2 FQNEAQ. V was clipped by 5 bases and J by 1 base; unmatched bases: 9. There are 17 residues in the CDR3. CDR3 sequence reads: CASSPSQGAMSNQPQHF. The CDR3 DNA sequence: TGTGCCAGCAGCCCCTCACAGGGGGCGATGAGCAATCAGCCCCAGCATTTT. Drawing the rest from reference TRBV7-8 and TRBJ1-5, the complete variable domain is GAGVSQSPRYKVAKRGQDVALRCDPISGHVSLFWYQQALGQGPEFLTYFQNEAQLDKSGLPSDRFFAERPEGSVSTLKIQRTQQEDSAVYLCASSPSQGAMSNQPQHFGDGTRLSIL.

CDR3 sequence: CASTQDSSYNSPLHF. DNA for the CDR3: TGTGCCAGCACCCAGGACAGCTCCTATAATTCACCCCTCCACTTT. This chain joins TRBV6-5 and TRBJ1-6, with a weak D call TRBD1 (6 bases). The CDR3 is 15 residues long. The ends were cut back, 7 bases at V and 0 bases at J, with 10 bases in the middle. Germline-derived CDR1 and CDR2 are MNHEY and SVGAGI.

The rearrangement joins TRBV2 to TRBJ1-4; 10 nucleotides match TRBD1. Germline CDR1 reads SNHLY; CDR2 reads FYNNEI. The CDR3 runs 15 residues. The trim removed 6 bases at V and 8 bases at J, leaving 9 bases unmatched. This CDR3 is CASRTTGGAGEKLFF. CDR3 DNA: TGTGCCAGCAGAACGACAGGGGGCGCGGGGGAAAAACTGTTTTTT.

V and J are TRBV28 and TRBJ1-3; D not certain. The V and J ends lost 8 bases and 0 bases respectively, with 14 bases between them. The CDR3 is 15 amino acids. From germline, CDR1 is MDHEN and CDR2 SYDVKM. The CDR3 sequence: CASALPGSSGNTIYF. Here the CDR3 DNA reads TGTGCCAGCGCACTCCCGGGATCCTCTGGAAACACCATATATTTT.

The genes are TRBV7-2 and TRBJ1-6; tentative D call: TRBD1 (6 bases). Germline CDR1 reads SGHTA; CDR2 reads FQGNSA. Trimming removed 0 bases from V and 7 bases from J, with 7 bases in between. This CDR3 comprises 14 residues. CDR3 bases: TGTGCCAGCAGCTTAGCAACAGGGAATTCACCCCTCCACTTT. This encodes CASSLATGNSPLHF.

The rearrangement uses TRBV27 and TRBJ1-2; D ambiguous. CDR3 length equals 13 residues. Germline lookup yields CDR1 MNHEY and CDR2 SMNVEV (reference sequence). V dropped 3 bases and J dropped 2 bases, with 7 bases sitting between them. The CDR3 reads CASSFRLNYGYTF. As DNA, the CDR3 is TGTGCCAGCAGTTTTCGGTTAAACTATGGCTACACCTTC.

This rearrangement joins TRBV6-1 to TRBJ1-2; D is uncertain. V was shortened by 1 base and J by 4 bases, with 7 bases between the two germline ends. The germline V gene encodes CDR1 MNHNS and CDR2 SASEGT. The CDR3 loop spans 13 amino acids. For the CDR3, the DNA is TGTGCCAGCAGTGAAGGGAGGTCCTATGGCTACACCTTC. Its translation is CASSEGRSYGYTF.

The chain links TRBV19 to TRBJ1-1; TRBD1 matches 7 bases. V lost 4 bases, J lost 5 bases, and 7 bases stayed unmatched. The CDR3 is 14 amino acids. Germline CDR1 reads LNHDA; CDR2 reads SQIVND (reference sequence). DNA of the CDR3: TGTGCCAGTAGTACCAGGGGGTCGAGGACTGAAGCTTTCTTT. This encodes CASSTRGSRTEAFF.

This clone was counted at least ten times. The CDR3 reads CASRGLRGEQYF. CDR3 coding DNA: TGTGCCAGCAGGGGGCTCAGGGGCGAGCAGTACTTC. The chain employs TRBV12-3 or TRBV12-4 and TRBJ2-7; D may be TRBD1 (6 bases). The V end lost 6 bases, the J end lost 6 bases, and 12 bases lay between the germline ends. The CDR3 consists of 12 residues.

The CDR3, as DNA: TGTGCCGGAGAGTTTAACACCGGGGAGCTGTTTTTT. Translation: CAGEFNTGELFF. The J gene is TRBJ2-2, the V gene TRBV6-5; D call uncertain. Per the germline V gene, CDR1 is MNHEY and CDR2 is SVGAGI. V gave up 11 bases and J gave up 2 bases, with 9 bases separating them. The CDR3 spans 12 residues.